The 25 T cell receptor beta chains below all came from one sample that was sequenced in a study of blood T cell repertoires in COVID-19. Sequencing was performed with immunoSEQ multiplex PCR; in TCRdb, only in-frame clones are kept and a portion is missing. This repertoire shows 300,000 or so clones, 87% found once; its top ten account for approximately 5.4%. Sequenced material: PBMCs or T cells enriched from blood (not recorded which). Receptors were obtained from a woman under 40 who had recovered from COVID-19.

The V gene is TRBV2, the J gene TRBJ1-5; 7 bases match TRBD1. The CDR3 contains 15 residues. Losses at the gene ends were 7 bases for V and 5 bases for J; bases not matched to a gene: 11. CDR1 SNHLY and CDR2 FYNNEI come from the germline V gene. The DNA of the CDR3 is TGTGCCAGCACGGTGGGCAGGGGGACGGATCAGCCCCAGCATTTT. It specifies CASTVGRGTDQPQHF.

The chain uses TRBV7-2 and TRBJ1-2; no definite D call. The germline V gene has CDR1 SGHTA and CDR2 FQGNSA. V lost 2 bases and J 8 bases, leaving 9 bases between the germline ends. The CDR3 covers 12 residues. The CDR3: CASSLMFRGYTF. CDR3 DNA sequence: TGTGCCAGCAGCTTAATGTTCAGAGGCTACACCTTC. Based on the CDR3 plus reference TRBV7-2 and TRBJ1-2, the full variable domain is GAGVSQSPSNKVTEKGKDVELRCDPISGHTALYWYRQSLGQGLEFLIYFQGNSAPDKSGLPSDRFSAERTGGSVSTLTIQRTQQEDSAVYLCASSLMFRGYTFGSGTRLTVV.

The chain joins TRBV4-1 to TRBJ1-1, with D hard to call. V dropped 4 bases and J dropped 0 bases, with 6 bases sitting between them. This CDR3 has 13 residues. Germline V gene sequence: CDR1 MGHRA, CDR2 YSYEKL. CDR3 loop: CASSPGVNTEAFF. The CDR3 region has the DNA TGCGCCAGCAGCCCCGGAGTGAACACTGAAGCTTTCTTT.

This rearrangement joins TRBV10-3 to TRBJ2-2; 8 bases align to TRBD1. The V segment lost 6 bases and the J segment 7 bases; nucleotides outside the gene matches: 10. CDR1 is ENHRY, CDR2 SYGVKD, per germline. The CDR3 covers 15 residues. The CDR3 spells CAIRPATGDIGELFF. The CDR3 DNA is TGTGCCATCAGACCTGCGACAGGGGATATCGGGGAGCTGTTTTTT.

The CDR3 sequence: CASTRTGAAQETQYF. The CDR3 region has the DNA TGTGCCAGCACTAGGACAGGGGCTGCCCAAGAGACCCAGTACTTC. The rearrangement uses TRBV27 and TRBJ2-5; TRBD1 matches 9 bases. The trim removed 7 bases at V and 1 base at J, leaving 7 bases unmatched. From germline, CDR1 is MNHEY and CDR2 SMNVEV (reference sequence). The CDR3 spans 15 residues.

A word on this clone: Additional DNA sequences in this sample encode the identical CDR3. V is TRBV6-5 and J is TRBJ1-3; 7 bases are shared with TRBD1. J was trimmed by 4 bases and V by 2 bases; bases with no gene match: 5. Germline CDR1 MNHEY, CDR2 SVGAGI. The CDR3 extends over 15 amino acids. The CDR3 reads CASSYRQGSGNTIYF. In DNA form, the CDR3 reads TGTGCCAGCAGTTACCGACAGGGAAGCGGAAACACCATATATTTT.

The rearrangement joins TRBV5-8 to TRBJ1-1, with D possibly being TRBD1 (5 bases). V was clipped by 0 bases and J by 11 bases, with 8 bases between them. The CDR3 runs 11 residues. From germline, CDR1 is SGHTS and CDR2 YDEGEE. This CDR3 reads CASSLVWGAFF. The CDR3 DNA reads as TGTGCCAGCAGCTTGGTGTGGGGCGCTTTCTTT.

This clone was seen a few times. The gene calls are TRBV28 and TRBJ1-2; TRBD1 agrees at 8 bases. Trimming at V came to 6 bases and at J to 5 bases, leaving 11 bases not matched to a gene. The germline V gene has CDR1 MDHEN and CDR2 SYDVKM. The CDR3 consists of 15 residues. The CDR3 here is CASSRPDRGFYGYTF. The CDR3, as DNA: TGTGCCAGCAGCCGACCCGACAGGGGATTTTATGGCTACACCTTC.

The chain carries TRBV3-1 (or the pseudogene TRBV3-2) and TRBJ1-1; D might be TRBD1 (5 bases). Germline-derived CDR1 and CDR2 are LGHDT and YNNKEL (reference sequence). CDR3 length equals 14 residues. With 3 bases removed from V and 6 bases from J, the gap between germline ends came to 14 bases. CDR3 amino acids: CASSQGGRRAEAFF. DNA of the CDR3: TGTGCCAGCAGCCAGGGGGGGAGAAGGGCTGAAGCTTTCTTT.

This clone was recorded only once. The V gene is TRBV5-6, the J gene TRBJ1-1, with D hard to call. From germline, CDR1 is SGHDT and CDR2 YYEEEE. V was cut by 7 bases and J by 1 base, with 11 bases left in between. CDR3 size: 13 residues. The CDR3 nucleotides are TGTGCCAGCCTCCAGGCCGCGAACACTGAAGCTTTCTTT. Its translation: CASLQAANTEAFF.

This chain joins TRBV13 and TRBJ1-3; D is unresolved. The V gene's germline CDR1 is PRHDT and CDR2 FYEKMQ (reference sequence). Trimming cost V 0 bases and J 6 bases, with 6 bases left between them. The CDR3 has 13 residues. The CDR3 coding sequence is TGTGCCAGCAGCTTAGGCCTTCTAAACACCATATATTTT. Residues: CASSLGLLNTIYF.

This chain links TRBV4-2 with TRBJ2-5; a possible D gene is TRBD2 (6 bases). The CDR3 has 14 residues. The germline V gene has CDR1 LGHNA and CDR2 YNFKEQ. Trimming removed 0 bases at V and 5 bases at J, with 10 bases between. CDR3 loop: CASSQEGSGETQYF. DNA of the CDR3: TGTGCCAGCAGCCAAGAGGGCAGCGGGGAGACCCAGTACTTC.

The chain links TRBV4-1 to TRBJ2-5, with D tentatively TRBD2 (5 bases). The germline CDR1 and CDR2 sequences are MGHRA and YSYEKL. The CDR3 contains 16 residues. V lost 1 base and J 5 bases, leaving 17 bases between the germline ends. CDR3 protein: CASSQVNVLAGETQYF. The CDR3 DNA reads as TGCGCCAGCAGCCAAGTTAACGTCCTAGCTGGGGAGACCCAGTACTTC.

The gene calls are TRBV3-1 (or the pseudogene TRBV3-2) and TRBJ1-2; possibly TRBD1 for D (5 bases). This CDR3 is built from 14 residues. Germline CDR1 and CDR2: LGHDT and YNNKEL (reference sequence). V was pared by 5 bases and J by 7 bases, with 17 bases between. Written as DNA, the CDR3 is TGTGCCAGCAGCACTACAACAGGTGTCGGTGGCTACACCTTC. Translation: CASSTTTGVGGYTF.

The J gene is TRBJ2-3, the V gene TRBV2; TRBD2 aligns across 10 bases. The CDR3 totals 16 residues. Trimming took 1 base from V and 1 from J; bases not matched to a gene: 2. From germline, CDR1 is SNHLY and CDR2 FYNNEI. CDR3 sequence reads: CASSEERGGRTDTQYF. In nucleotides, the CDR3 is TGTGCCAGCAGTGAAGAGCGGGGGGGACGCACAGATACGCAGTATTTT.

The chain joins TRBV27 to TRBJ1-1; D is unclear. Trimming left V 5 bases short and J 1 base short, with 8 bases between. This CDR3 spans 13 amino acids. From germline, CDR1 is MNHEY and CDR2 SMNVEV (reference sequence). This CDR3 reads CASSLQQNTEAFF. For the CDR3, the DNA is TGTGCCAGCAGTCTACAGCAGAACACTGAAGCTTTCTTT.

This clone was seen a single time. Within the sample, other DNA sequences also encode this same CDR3. The rearrangement joins TRBV19 to TRBJ2-3, with TRBD1 matching over 7 bases. The CDR3 is 13 residues long. V lost 5 bases, J lost 1 base, and 0 bases stayed unmatched. CDR1 and CDR2 (germline): LNHDA, SQIVND (reference sequence). CDR3 bases: TGTGCCAGTAGTGACAGGGGCACAGATACGCAGTATTTT. This encodes CASSDRGTDTQYF.

This CDR3 reads CASSLAPQNSGYTF. Here the CDR3 DNA reads TGTGCCAGCAGCTTAGCGCCCCAAAACTCGGGCTACACCTTC. The chain is built from TRBV7-9 and TRBJ1-2; no clear D. Between the trimmed V and J ends, which lost 0 bases and 8 bases, there was a span of 13 bases. The CDR3 is made up of 14 amino acids. Germline CDR1 SEHNR, CDR2 FQNEAQ (reference sequence).

The chain has TRBV10-3 and TRBJ1-1; TRBD1 matches 7 bases. Trimming removed 5 bases from V and 0 bases from J; junction bases left unmatched: 6. The CDR3 has 15 residues. Germline lookup yields CDR1 ENHRY and CDR2 SYGVKD. The CDR3 sequence is CAISPKTGMNTEAFF. In DNA form, the CDR3 reads TGTGCCATCAGTCCGAAGACAGGGATGAACACTGAAGCTTTCTTT.

The genes are TRBV2 and TRBJ1-6; TRBD1 might be the D (6 bases). This CDR3 region has 15 residues. CDR1 and CDR2 from the germline V gene are SNHLY and FYNNEI. The V end was cut by 7 bases, the J end by 10 bases, with 20 bases between. Here the CDR3 DNA reads TGTGCCAGCAAACTACTACAGGGCGAGGGGTCACCCCTCCACTTT. Its translation is CASKLLQGEGSPLHF. Full variable domain (outside the CDR3, taken from reference TRBV2 and TRBJ1-6): EPEVTQTPSHQVTQMGQEVILRCVPISNHLYFYWYRQILGQKVEFLVSFYNNEISEKSEIFDDQFSVERPDGSNFTLKIRSTKLEDSAMYFCASKLLQGEGSPLHFGNGTRLTVT.

The rearrangement joins TRBV10-3 to TRBJ2-1; D remains unclear. The germline CDR1 and CDR2 sequences are ENHRY and SYGVKD. With 2 bases removed from V and 6 bases from J, the gap between germline ends came to 8 bases. This CDR3 is built from 13 residues. This chain's CDR3 is CAISEVLGNEQFF. Here the CDR3 DNA reads TGTGCCATCAGTGAGGTCCTAGGCAATGAGCAGTTCTTC.

The V gene is TRBV19, the J gene TRBJ1-2, with TRBD1 identical over 9 bases. This CDR3 is 12 amino acids long. Germline V gives CDR1 LNHDA, CDR2 SQIVND (reference sequence). With 9 bases clipped from V and 4 bases from J, the junction kept 3 bases outside the gene matches. CDR3 DNA: TGTGCCAGCAGGACAGGGGTCTATGGCTACACCTTC. This gives the protein CASRTGVYGYTF.

The CDR3 protein is CAWNFGRGIYEQYF. CDR3 sequence (DNA): TGTGCCTGGAATTTCGGCAGGGGGATCTACGAGCAGTACTTC. The chain recombines TRBV30 with TRBJ2-7, with 7 bases aligning to TRBD1. V gave up 4 bases and J gave up 3 bases; unmatched junction bases: 9. The CDR3 covers 14 residues. The V gene's germline CDR1 is GTSNPN and CDR2 SVGIG (reference sequence). Complete variable domain (other parts from reference TRBV30 and TRBJ2-7): SQTIHQWPATLVQPVGSPLSLECTVEGTSNPNLYWYRQAAGRGLQLLFYSVGIGQISSEVPQNLSASRPQDRQFILSSKKLLLSDSGFYLCAWNFGRGIYEQYFGPGTRLTVT.

This chain links TRBV5-5 with TRBJ1-2, with D unresolved. The CDR3 runs 13 residues. Deletions cut 2 bases from V and 8 bases from J, with 13 bases between. Germline V lookup: CDR1 SGHKS, CDR2 YYEKEE (reference sequence). CDR3 in amino acids: CASSLDTRLGYTF. The CDR3 DNA reads as TGTGCCAGCAGCTTAGACACTCGGCTGGGCTACACCTTC. Full variable domain (remainder filled in from reference TRBV5-5 and TRBJ1-2): DAGVTQSPTHLIKTRGQQVTLRCSPISGHKSVSWYQQVLGQGPQFIFQYYEKEERGRGNFPDRFSARQFPNYSSELNVNALLLGDSALYLCASSLDTRLGYTFGSGTRLTVV.

The gene calls are TRBV4-3 and TRBJ1-1; TRBD1 matches 8 bases. The length of the CDR3 is 15 residues. The ends lost 0 bases at V and 10 bases at J; junction bases unmatched: 10. Germline loops: CDR1 LGHNA, CDR2 YSLEER. The CDR3 coding sequence is TGCGCCAGCAGCCAAGAAGAGGCAGGGGGCAGTGGAGCTTTCTTT. This encodes CASSQEEAGGSGAFF.